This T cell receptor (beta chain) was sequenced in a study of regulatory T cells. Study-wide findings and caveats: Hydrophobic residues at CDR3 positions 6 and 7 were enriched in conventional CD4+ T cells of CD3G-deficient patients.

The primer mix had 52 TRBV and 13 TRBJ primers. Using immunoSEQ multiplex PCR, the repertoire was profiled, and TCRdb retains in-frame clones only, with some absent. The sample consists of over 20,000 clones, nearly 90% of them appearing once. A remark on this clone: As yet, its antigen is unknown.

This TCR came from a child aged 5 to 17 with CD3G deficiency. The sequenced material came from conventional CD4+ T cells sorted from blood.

CDR3 nucleotide sequence: TGTGCCAGCAGGGGGACAGGAGGGTCGTCCTACGAGCAGTACTTC. Translating gives CASRGTGGSSYEQYF. The chain joins TRBV28 to TRBJ2-7; 8 bases align to TRBD1. The CDR3 totals 15 residues. The J segment lost 1 base and the V segment lost 6 bases, leaving 8 bases of the junction unmatched. From germline, CDR1 is MDHEN and CDR2 SYDVKM.